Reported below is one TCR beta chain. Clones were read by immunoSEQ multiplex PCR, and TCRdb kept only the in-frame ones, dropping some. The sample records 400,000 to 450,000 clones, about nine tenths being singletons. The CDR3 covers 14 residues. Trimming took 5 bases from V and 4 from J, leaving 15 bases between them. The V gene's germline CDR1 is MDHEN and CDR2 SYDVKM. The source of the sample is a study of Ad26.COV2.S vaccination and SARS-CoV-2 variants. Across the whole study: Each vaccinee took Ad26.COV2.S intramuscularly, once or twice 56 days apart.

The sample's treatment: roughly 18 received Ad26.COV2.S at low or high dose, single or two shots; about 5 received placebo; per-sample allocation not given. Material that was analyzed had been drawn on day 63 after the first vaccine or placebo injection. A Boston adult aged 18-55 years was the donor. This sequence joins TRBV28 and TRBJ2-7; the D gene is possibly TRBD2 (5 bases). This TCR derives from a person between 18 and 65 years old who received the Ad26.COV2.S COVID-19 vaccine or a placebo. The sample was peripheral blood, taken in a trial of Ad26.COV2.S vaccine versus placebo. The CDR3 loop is CASSGSSGSYEQYF. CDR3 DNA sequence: TGTGCCAGCAGTGGGTCCTCGGGGTCTTACGAGCAGTACTTC.